A selection of T cell receptor beta chains follows, all from one sample in a study of PD-1 blockade in classical Hodgkin lymphoma. Assay: immunoSEQ multiplex PCR; the TCRdb copy retains only in-frame clones and omits some. Of about 24,000 clones listed, roughly three quarters are singletons. Sequenced here: peripheral blood mononuclear cells (PBMCs), sampled at baseline. Every receptor here comes from a human donor with classical Hodgkin lymphoma. Each CDR3 is given with its conserved first and last residue. The D gene is left open where the match is weak. A clone size is listed for some rows: how often the clone was seen (once, few, many), or a class if it is expanded.

length | J | V | D | size | CDR3 | DNA
13 | TRBJ1-2 | TRBV28 | NA | NA | CASSLPGTRGYTF | TGTGCCAGCAGTTTGCCGGGGACGCGTGGCTACACCTTC
15 | TRBJ2-7 | TRBV11-2 | TRBD1 | NA | CASSRWGQVAYEQYF | TGTGCCAGCAGCCGATGGGGACAGGTTGCCTACGAGCAGTACTTC
14 | TRBJ2-1 | TRBV7-9 | TRBD2 | few | CASSFGGEVNEQFF | TGTGCCAGCAGCTTTGGGGGGGAGGTCAATGAGCAGTTCTTC
16 | TRBJ1-5 | TRBV6-6 | NA | few | CASSPHVDSSNQPQHF | TGTGCCAGCAGCCCACACGTGGACAGCAGCAATCAGCCCCAGCATTTT
13 | TRBJ1-1 | TRBV14 | NA | few | CASSHIPGDEAFF | TGTGCCAGCAGCCATATTCCAGGAGATGAAGCTTTCTTT
14 | TRBJ2-3 | TRBV4-1 | TRBD1 | few | CASSSRDSRNTQYF | TGCGCCAGCAGCTCCCGGGACAGCCGAAATACGCAGTATTTT
15 | TRBJ1-3 | TRBV7-8 | NA | NA | CASSPERLSGNTIYF | TGTGCCAGCAGCCCAGAGAGACTCTCTGGAAACACCATATATTTT
12 | TRBJ1-5 | TRBV19 | NA | once | CASSTYNQPQHF | TGTGCCAGTAGTACCTACAATCAGCCCCAGCATTTT
13 | TRBJ1-4 | TRBV11-2 | NA | once | CASSFATNEKLFF | TGTGCCAGCAGCTTCGCAACTAATGAAAAACTGTTTTTT
15 | TRBJ2-3 | TRBV30 | TRBD2 | NA | CAWRPLAGGPDTQYF | TGTGCCTGGAGGCCCCTAGCGGGGGGACCGGATACGCAGTATTTT
15 | TRBJ1-4 | TRBV27 | TRBD1 | NA | CASSLGTVGNEKLFF | TGTGCCAGCAGTTTAGGGACAGTTGGGAATGAAAAACTGTTTTTT
14 | TRBJ2-7 | TRBV29-1 | TRBD1 | NA | CSVATGTVDYEQYF | TGCAGCGTTGCTACTGGGACAGTCGACTACGAGCAGTACTTC
14 | TRBJ2-7 | TRBV10-3 | NA | NA | CAITPRESSYEQYF | TGTGCCATCACCCCTCGTGAGAGCTCCTACGAGCAGTACTTC
16 | TRBJ2-3 | TRBV6-8 | NA | NA | CASSWFRGRCTDTQYF | TGTGCCAGCAGTTGGTTCAGGGGCCGATGCACAGATACGCAGTATTTT
13 | TRBJ1-1 | TRBV25-1 | NA | NA | CASTPLGVTEAFF | TGTGCCAGCACCCCATTAGGAGTCACTGAAGCTTTCTTT
14 | TRBJ1-1 | TRBV6-6 | NA | NA | CASSYGGLGSEAFF | TGTGCCAGCAGTTACGGGGGTTTGGGCTCTGAAGCTTTCTTT
15 | TRBJ2-7 | TRBV25-1 | NA | NA | CASSEYGGGYYEQYF | TGTGCCAGCAGTGAATACGGAGGGGGGTACTACGAGCAGTACTTC
15 | TRBJ2-3 | TRBV9 | NA | NA | CASSSPRGPTDTQYF | TGTGCCAGCAGCTCCCCGCGGGGTCCCACAGATACGCAGTATTTT
15 | TRBJ1-6 | TRBV19 | TRBD1 | NA | CASRLLGTGDSPLHF | TGTGCCAGTAGACTTCTCGGGACAGGGGATTCACCCCTCCACTTT
14 | TRBJ2-3 | TRBV7-6 | NA | NA | CASSLPSSADTQYF | TGTGCCAGCAGCTTGCCTAGCTCCGCAGATACGCAGTATTTT
15 | TRBJ2-3 | TRBV5-5 | NA | NA | CASGKDLGATDTQYF | TGTGCCAGCGGAAAGGACTTGGGGGCTACAGATACGCAGTATTTT
15 | TRBJ1-6 | TRBV6-1 | NA | medium-sized | CASTPRGQYNSPLHF | TGTGCCAGCACCCCCAGAGGACAGTATAATTCACCCCTCCACTTT
13 | TRBJ2-4 | TRBV7-9 | NA | NA | CASRHPTGNIQYF | TGTGCCAGCCGCCACCCGACCGGAAACATTCAGTACTTC
14 | TRBJ2-3 | TRBV27 | NA | NA | CASSFDDSTDTQYF | TGTGCCAGCAGTTTCGATGATAGCACAGATACGCAGTATTTT
12 | TRBJ2-5 | TRBV5-8 | NA | NA | CAMGGIQETQYF | TGTGCCATGGGGGGCATACAAGAGACCCAGTACTTC
14 | TRBJ1-1 | TRBV27 | TRBD1 | NA | CASRDRGDYTEAFF | TGTGCCAGTCGGGACAGGGGGGATTACACTGAAGCTTTCTTT
18 | TRBJ1-6 | TRBV19 | NA | NA | CASSKTRGRQTYNSPLHF | TGTGCCAGTAGTAAGACCCGGGGGAGACAGACCTATAATTCACCCCTCCACTTT
15 | TRBJ2-7 | TRBV27 | NA | NA | CASSSETGRNYEQYF | TGTGCCAGCAGTTCCGAAACAGGGCGCAACTACGAGCAGTACTTC
15 | TRBJ1-1 | TRBV5-1 | TRBD1 | few | CASSLGTGGNTEAFF | TGCGCCAGCAGCTTGGGTACAGGGGGGAACACTGAAGCTTTCTTT
15 | TRBJ2-5 | TRBV29-1 | TRBD2 | NA | CSVEEGLAEKETQYF | TGCAGCGTTGAAGAGGGACTAGCGGAGAAAGAGACCCAGTACTTC
10 | TRBJ1-2 | TRBV20-1 | NA | NA | CSADRDGYTF | TGCAGTGCTGATAGGGATGGCTACACCTTC
13 | TRBJ2-4 | TRBV30 | TRBD1 | few | CAWSAGTGNIQYF | TGTGCCTGGAGTGCCGGGACAGGGAACATTCAGTACTTC
15 | TRBJ2-7 | TRBV7-6 | TRBD1 | NA | CASSLGTDAYYEQYF | TGTGCCAGCAGCCTTGGGACAGATGCCTACTACGAGCAGTACTTC
15 | TRBJ1-3 | TRBV9 | NA | NA | CASSPEHSSGNTIYF | TGTGCCAGCAGCCCCGAACATAGCTCTGGAAACACCATATATTTT
15 | TRBJ1-1 | TRBV4-1 | NA | NA | CASSRQTGLNVEAFF | TGCGCCAGCAGCCGCCAGACAGGCCTGAACGTTGAAGCTTTCTTT
15 | TRBJ2-7 | TRBV9 | TRBD2 | NA | CASSAGAGIPYEQYF | TGTGCCAGCAGCGCCGGAGCGGGGATACCCTACGAGCAGTACTTC
12 | TRBJ2-3 | TRBV11-3 | NA | once | CASSTSADTQYF | TGTGCCAGCAGCACAAGTGCAGATACGCAGTATTTT
15 | TRBJ1-3 | TRBV6-5 | NA | NA | CASSRQRDRRNTIYF | TGTGCCAGCAGCCGACAACGGGACCGTCGAAACACCATATATTTT
18 | TRBJ1-5 | TRBV21-1 | NA | NA | CASTTTSDRDLHNQPQHF | TGTGCCAGCACCACAACTTCGGACAGAGACCTACACAATCAGCCCCAGCATTTT
16 | TRBJ2-3 | TRBV2 | NA | NA | CASSESRGLSTDTQYF | TGTGCCAGCAGTGAGTCACGGGGGCTGAGCACAGATACGCAGTATTTT